A single sample gave rise to the 9 T cell receptor beta chains below, sequenced in a study of CD8 T cells in ankylosing spondylitis listed by TCRdb under 2017. General findings and caveats noted by the study authors: Blood from ankylosing spondylitis patients appeared to be characterized by a TCR beta motif composed of 7 to 9 highly homologous amino acid variants.

No antigens are known for them. Library preparation employed 5' RACE. Sequencing relied on an Illumina HiSeq 2500. TCRdb reran the public reads through fastp at Q25 and MiXCR, keeping productive beta chains. Each record represents a unique CDR3 protein, reported with the most common genes and DNA among its rows. The sample records approximately 440,000 distinct CDR3 sequences, 15% to 20% of which are singletons. The ten most abundant clones make up 0.85% to 1.3% of the sample. The sequencing sample was made of blood, either unsorted or a sorted T cell fraction (not recorded which). All receptors come from a male donor with ankylosing spondylitis.

This clonotype was recorded a few times. V is TRBV20-1 and J is TRBJ1-5, with D perhaps matching TRBD1 (6 bases). CDR3 size: 14 residues. The V and J ends lost 5 bases and 0 bases respectively, with 11 bases between them. Germline values: CDR1 DFQATT, CDR2 SNEGSKA (reference sequence). This chain's CDR3 is CSAGTRNSNQPQHF. Here the CDR3 DNA reads TGCAGTGCTGGGACACGAAATAGCAATCAGCCCCAGCATTTT.

This clonotype has a handful of counts. The genes are TRBV12-3 or TRBV12-4 and TRBJ1-2; D is unclear. V was cut by 3 bases and J by 8 bases, with 13 bases left in between. The CDR3 totals 13 residues. The CDR3 DNA follows: TGTGCCAGCAGTTTCTACCCGGAGGGAGGCTACACCTTC. This codes for CASSFYPEGGYTF.

This clonotype was counted between two and nine times. The rearrangement links TRBV28 to TRBJ1-5, with no clear D. Deletions cut 1 base from V and 7 bases from J, with 5 bases between. The length of the CDR3 is 12 residues. Germline V CDR1 and CDR2: MDHEN, SYDVKM. CDR3 region: CASSLLAQPQHF. Here the CDR3 DNA reads TGTGCCAGCAGTTTATTGGCCCAGCCCCAGCATTTT.

This clonotype was detected ten times or more. The J gene is TRBJ2-5, the V gene TRBV7-9; D is ambiguous. Deletions cut 6 bases from V and 5 bases from J, with 10 bases between. The germline gives CDR1 SEHNR, CDR2 FQNEAQ (reference sequence). The CDR3 extends over 12 amino acids. CDR3 DNA: TGTGCCAGCAGTACACGAATGGAGACCCAGTACTTC. Protein: CASSTRMETQYF.

The rearrangement uses TRBV5-1 and TRBJ2-5; TRBD2 agrees at 7 bases. Germline CDR1 is SGHRS and CDR2 is YFSETQ. The CDR3 totals 15 residues. J gave up 5 bases and V 5 bases, and 12 bases lay outside the gene matches. CDR3 nucleotide sequence: TGCGCCAGCAGTCGTAGTGCGGGAGTTGGGGAGACCCAGTACTTC. Translation: CASSRSAGVGETQYF.

This clonotype was picked up a small number of times. This chain links TRBV20-1 with TRBJ2-2; D is possibly TRBD1 or TRBD2 (6 bases each). Trimming left V 2 bases short and J 6 bases short, with 10 bases between. The CDR3 contains 13 residues. Germline-derived CDR1 and CDR2 are DFQATT and SNEGSKA (reference sequence). In DNA form, the CDR3 reads TGCAGTGCTAGAAGGAGGGGGGCCGGGGAGCTGTTTTTT. Protein sequence: CSARRRGAGELFF.

This clonotype turned up a few times. The V and J genes are TRBV20-1 and TRBJ2-1; TRBD1 is a possible D gene (5 bases). Germline V gives CDR1 DFQATT, CDR2 SNEGSKA (reference sequence). The CDR3 is 11 amino acids. V dropped 3 bases and J dropped 8 bases, with 8 bases sitting between them. In nucleotides, the CDR3 is TGCAGTGCTAGCCAGGGCCATGAGCAGTTCTTC. This codes for CSASQGHEQFF.

This chain uses TRBV6-6 with TRBJ2-2; D gene unclear. CDR3 length equals 12 residues. Germline V gene lookup returns CDR1 MNHNY and CDR2 SVGAGI (reference sequence). The V gene lost 5 bases and the J gene lost 11 bases, with 12 bases spanning the gap. In DNA, the CDR3 is TGTGCCAGCAGTCCGACAAGGCGCGAGCTGTTTTTT. It is translated as CASSPTRRELFF.

The sample holds a few counts of this clonotype. V is TRBV10-3 and J is TRBJ1-1; D perhaps matches TRBD1 (6 bases). The CDR3 length is 13 residues. CDR1 is ENHRY and CDR2 is SYGVKD in the germline V gene. Trimming stripped 4 bases from V and 5 bases from J, with 11 bases between. CDR3 protein: CAISVTGRTEAFF. The DNA for the CDR3 is TGTGCCATCAGTGTCACAGGGCGGACTGAAGCTTTCTTT.